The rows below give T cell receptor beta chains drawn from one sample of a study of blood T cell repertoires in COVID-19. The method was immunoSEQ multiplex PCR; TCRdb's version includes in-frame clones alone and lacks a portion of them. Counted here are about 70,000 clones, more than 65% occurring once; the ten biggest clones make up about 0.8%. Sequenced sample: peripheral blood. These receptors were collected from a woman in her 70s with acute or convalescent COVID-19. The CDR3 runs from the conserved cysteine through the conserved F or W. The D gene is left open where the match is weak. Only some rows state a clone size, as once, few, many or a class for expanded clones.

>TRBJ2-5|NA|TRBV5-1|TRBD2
TGCGCCAGCAGCTTGTCACTAGCGGGAGTAGAAGAGACCCAGTACTTC
CASSLSLAGVEETQYF
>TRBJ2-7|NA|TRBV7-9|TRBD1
TGTGCCAGCAGCTTAGCGGGACAGGGTTACGAGCAGTACTTC
CASSLAGQGYEQYF
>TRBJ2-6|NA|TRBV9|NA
TGTGCCAGCAGCGCCGTCTCTGGGGCCAACGTCCTGACTTTC
CASSAVSGANVLTF
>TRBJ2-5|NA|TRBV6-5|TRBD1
TGTGCCAGCAGCCAAAACAGGGGTCAAGAGACCCAGTACTTC
CASSQNRGQETQYF
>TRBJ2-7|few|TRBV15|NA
TGTGCCACCAGCAGAGATCTGGGGAGCGAGCAGTACTTC
CATSRDLGSEQYF
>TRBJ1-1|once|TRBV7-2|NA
TGTGCCAGCAGCTTAGCCGCGGGAGGCACTGAAGCTTTCTTT
CASSLAAGGTEAFF
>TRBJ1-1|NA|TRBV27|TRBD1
TGTGCCAGCAGTCCAGGACAGGGCAGATCTGAAGCTTTCTTT
CASSPGQGRSEAFF
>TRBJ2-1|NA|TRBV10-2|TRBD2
TGCGCCAGCAGTGGACTAGCGAATCCCTTAATGGAAGAGCAGTTCTTC
CASSGLANPLMEEQFF
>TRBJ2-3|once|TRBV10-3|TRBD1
TGTGCCATCAGAAACGACAGGGGGCATATAGATACGCAGTATTTT
CAIRNDRGHIDTQYF
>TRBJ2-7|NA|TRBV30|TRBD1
TGTGCCTGGAGTGTCCAGGGGGCCGGAGAGCAGTACTTC
CAWSVQGAGEQYF
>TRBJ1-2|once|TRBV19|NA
TGTGCCAGCCTCGACAGGCAGGGCTATGGCTACACCTTC
CASLDRQGYGYTF
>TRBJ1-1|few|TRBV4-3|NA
TGCGCCAGCAGCCAAATGAATCGAGTGAACACTGAAGCTTTCTTT
CASSQMNRVNTEAFF
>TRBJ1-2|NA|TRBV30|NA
TGTGCCTGTACACAGGGACCAGACTATGGCTACACCTTC
CACTQGPDYGYTF
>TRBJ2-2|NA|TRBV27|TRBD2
TGTGCCAGCAGTTTATCGGCTAGCGGGAGAGTGGCCGGGGAGCTGTTTTTT
CASSLSASGRVAGELFF
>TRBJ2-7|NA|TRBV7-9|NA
TGTGCCAGCAGCCACCCAGGACAGACCGGGACGCGTCTCTACGAGCAGTACTTC
CASSHPGQTGTRLYEQYF
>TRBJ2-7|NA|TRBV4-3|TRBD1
TGCGCCAGCAGCCCGGGCAGACAGGGGTCCTACGAGCAGTACTTC
CASSPGRQGSYEQYF
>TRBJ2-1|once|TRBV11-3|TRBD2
TGTGCCAGCAGCTTGGGACTAGCGGGACCTAATGAGCAGTTCTTC
CASSLGLAGPNEQFF
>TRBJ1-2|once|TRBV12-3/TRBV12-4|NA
TGTGCCAGCAGTCCGGGGGGTCCCTATGGCTACACCTTC
CASSPGGPYGYTF
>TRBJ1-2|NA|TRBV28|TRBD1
TGTGCCAGCAGTCCCCCCCCAGGGGGGCGCCGCTATGGCTACACCTTC
CASSPPPGGRRYGYTF
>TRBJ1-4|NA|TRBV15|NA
TGTGCCACCAGCAGAGATCACATGGGAGAACTGTTTTTT
CATSRDHMGELFF
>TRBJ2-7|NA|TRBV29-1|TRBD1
TGCAGCGTCCGGACAGGGGGACCCTACGAGCAGTACTTC
CSVRTGGPYEQYF
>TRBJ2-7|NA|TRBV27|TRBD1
TGTGCCAGCAGTCCCTCGGCCGGGACAGTCTACGAGCAGTACTTC
CASSPSAGTVYEQYF
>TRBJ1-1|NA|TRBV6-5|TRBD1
TGTGCCAGCAGCATCCTCGACAGGGATGAAGCTTTCTTT
CASSILDRDEAFF
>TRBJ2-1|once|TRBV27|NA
TGTGCCAGCGCGGGATTGACAATTTTGTCGAATGAGCAGTTCTTC
CASAGLTILSNEQFF
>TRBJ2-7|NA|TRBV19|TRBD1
TGTGCCAGTAGGAAGACAGGGGGCATGGTCGAGCAGTACTTC
CASRKTGGMVEQYF
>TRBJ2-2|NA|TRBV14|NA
TGTGCCAGCAGCCTAGCAGGGTCGAACACCGGGGAGCTGTTTTTT
CASSLAGSNTGELFF
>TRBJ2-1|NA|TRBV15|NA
TGTGCCACCACCGCCGGAGGGGGCTACTCCTACAATGAGCAGTTCTTC
CATTAGGGYSYNEQFF
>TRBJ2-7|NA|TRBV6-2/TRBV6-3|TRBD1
TGTGCCAGCAGTAGACCCGGGACAGGGGCCGAGCAGTACTTC
CASSRPGTGAEQYF
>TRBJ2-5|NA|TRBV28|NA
TGTGCCAGTAGACCCGGGACACCGGTCGGGACCCAGTACTTC
CASRPGTPVGTQYF
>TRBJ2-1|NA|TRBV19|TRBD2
TGTGCCAGTAGTCCTGTAGCGGGGGGGCCGGGGAATGAGCAGTTCTTC
CASSPVAGGPGNEQFF
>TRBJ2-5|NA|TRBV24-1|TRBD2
TGTGCCACCAGTGACAACCGACCGACTAGCGGGGGGTGGAAAGAGACCCAGTACTTC
CATSDNRPTSGGWKETQYF
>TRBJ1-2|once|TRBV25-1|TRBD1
TGTGCCAGCAGTGAATACGGACAGGGGGCGTATGGCTACACCTTC
CASSEYGQGAYGYTF